This is a list of T cell receptor beta chains from one sample in a study of early T cells in non-severe SARS-CoV-2 infection. TCRdb used MiXCR to reprocess the 5' RACE reads, holding one entry per CDR3 protein. The repertoire holds some 80,000 distinct CDR3 sequences, with 10% to 15% as singletons. The specimen was whole blood, collected at baseline. These receptors all stem from an adult who was a healthcare worker with PCR-confirmed SARS-CoV-2 infection or an uninfected control (not recorded which). The donor label of this sample is uncertain. CDR3s include the opening cysteine and the closing phenylalanine or tryptophan. Each record gives: V gene, J gene, D gene, clone size, CDR3 protein, CDR3 DNA. The D gene is left open where the match is weak. Where a row states a size, it is once, few, many or the class of an expanded clone; other rows omit it.

TRBV4-3	TRBJ2-3	NA	NA	CASSQEVIARQSTDTQYF	TGCGCCAGCAGCCAAGAAGTTATCGCGAGACAGAGCACAGATACGCAGTATTTT
TRBV12-3/TRBV12-4	TRBJ2-5	NA	NA	CASSFSQETQYF	TGTGCCAGCAGTTTCTCTCAAGAGACCCAGTACTTC
TRBV2	TRBJ2-1	TRBD2	few	CASSEQAGYYNEQFF	TGTGCCAGCAGTGAGCAAGCGGGGTACTACAATGAGCAGTTCTTC
TRBV20-1	TRBJ2-5	TRBD1	few	CSASPRGHGTQYF	TGCAGTGCAAGCCCCAGGGGGCATGGGACCCAGTACTTC
TRBV5-1	TRBJ2-5	NA	many	CASSLGQQETQYF	TGCGCCAGCAGCTTGGGACAGCAAGAGACCCAGTACTTC
TRBV11-2	TRBJ2-3	NA	many	CASSSELSDTQYF	TGTGCCAGCAGCTCCGAACTTTCAGATACGCAGTATTTT
TRBV20-1	TRBJ2-7	NA	NA	CSARDLGGDEKQYF	TGCAGTGCTAGAGATCTGGGCGGGGATGAAAAGCAGTACTTC
TRBV9	TRBJ2-5	TRBD1	NA	CASSVGQTIGETQYF	TGTGCCAGCAGCGTGGGACAGACAATCGGAGAGACCCAGTACTTC
TRBV6-5	TRBJ1-1	NA	few	CASSHDGREAFF	TGTGCCAGCAGCCACGACGGGCGGGAAGCTTTCTTT
TRBV29-1	TRBJ2-1	TRBD1	NA	CSVEGDRGHNEQFF	TGCAGCGTTGAAGGAGACAGGGGGCATAATGAGCAGTTCTTC
TRBV19	TRBJ1-4	NA	NA	CASKPRGGPNEKLFF	TGTGCCAGTAAACCCCGGGGAGGACCTAATGAAAAACTGTTTTTT
TRBV11-2	TRBJ2-5	NA	few	CASTPPKDGGETQYF	TGTGCCAGCACCCCACCCAAGGACGGGGGAGAGACCCAGTACTTC
TRBV24-1	TRBJ2-3	NA	few	CATSARVSDTQYF	TGTGCCACCAGTGCGAGGGTTTCAGATACGCAGTATTTT
TRBV4-3	TRBJ1-3	NA	few	CASSQGRAENTIYF	TGCGCCAGCAGCCAAGGACGCGCCGAAAACACCATATATTTT
TRBV7-3	TRBJ2-1	TRBD2	NA	CASSRRYGRASNEQFF	TGTGCCAGCAGCAGACGGTACGGGAGGGCCAGCAATGAGCAGTTCTTC
TRBV15	TRBJ2-1	NA	few	CATSETSYNEQFF	TGTGCCACCAGCGAAACCTCCTACAATGAGCAGTTCTTC
TRBV20-1	TRBJ2-5	NA	many	CSAGPGLEETQYF	TGCAGTGCTGGGCCGGGACTCGAAGAGACCCAGTACTTC
TRBV7-3	TRBJ2-6	NA	few	CASSLRGAGANVLTF	TGTGCCAGCAGCTTACGCGGGGCCGGGGCCAACGTCCTGACTTTC
TRBV11-2	TRBJ2-7	NA	NA	CASSPRVGEQYF	TGTGCCAGCAGCCCCCGGGTAGGGGAGCAGTACTTC
TRBV10-2	TRBJ1-1	NA	NA	CASSESSPEAFF	TGCGCCAGCAGTGAATCGAGTCCTGAAGCTTTCTTT
TRBV2	TRBJ2-1	TRBD2	few	CASKLAGGEWNEQFF	TGTGCCAGCAAACTAGCGGGAGGAGAATGGAATGAGCAGTTCTTC
TRBV20-1	TRBJ1-1	TRBD1	few	CSAYRGATEAFF	TGCAGTGCTTACAGGGGAGCCACTGAAGCTTTCTTT
TRBV28	TRBJ1-3	NA	few	CASSPAIRNTIYF	TGTGCCAGCAGTCCCGCCATACGAAACACCATATATTTT
TRBV5-1	TRBJ2-2	NA	few	CASSREVDTGELFF	TGCGCCAGCAGCCGAGAAGTTGACACCGGGGAGCTGTTTTTT
TRBV4-1	TRBJ2-1	NA	NA	CASSHRQDEQFF	TGCGCCAGCAGCCACCGACAGGATGAGCAGTTCTTC
TRBV5-1	TRBJ2-5	NA	few	CASRAYPRLETQYF	TGCGCCAGCAGAGCTTATCCTCGGCTAGAGACCCAGTACTTC
TRBV7-9	TRBJ2-5	TRBD1	many	CASSSWTGEETQYF	TGTGCCAGCAGCTCCTGGACAGGGGAAGAGACCCAGTACTTC
TRBV7-3	TRBJ2-2	NA	NA	CASSLNRDTGELFF	TGTGCCAGCAGCTTAAACAGGGACACCGGGGAGCTGTTTTTT
TRBV2	TRBJ1-2	TRBD1	many	CASSVDRDYGYTF	TGTGCCAGCAGCGTGGACAGGGATTATGGCTACACCTTC
TRBV20-1	TRBJ2-1	TRBD2	NA	CSARTSGRGEQFF	TGCAGTGCCCGGACTAGCGGGAGAGGTGAGCAGTTCTTC
TRBV12-3/TRBV12-4	TRBJ2-1	TRBD2	few	CASSPASGETYNEQFF	TGTGCCAGCTCCCCGGCTAGCGGGGAAACCTACAATGAGCAGTTCTTC
TRBV6-2/TRBV6-3	TRBJ2-2	TRBD1	many	CASSYTRQGTGELFF	TGTGCCAGCAGTTACACCAGACAGGGGACCGGGGAGCTGTTTTTT
TRBV5-6	TRBJ1-3	NA	few	CASSLYGYSGNTIYF	TGTGCCAGCAGCTTGTACGGCTACTCTGGAAACACCATATATTTT
TRBV20-1	TRBJ1-5	NA	NA	CSARGGIGTVNQPQHF	TGCAGTGCTAGAGGCGGGATTGGGACGGTGAATCAGCCCCAGCATTTT
TRBV9	TRBJ2-3	NA	few	CASSPNRADTQYF	TGTGCCAGCAGCCCGAATCGGGCAGATACGCAGTATTTT
TRBV27	TRBJ2-5	NA	few	CASSEGGVETQYF	TGTGCCAGCAGTGAGGGGGGGGTGGAGACCCAGTACTTC
TRBV29-1	TRBJ1-2	NA	NA	CSVEGDGDGYTF	TGCAGCGTTGAAGGAGATGGGGATGGCTACACCTTC
TRBV4-3	TRBJ1-5	TRBD1	few	CASSRDRDNRPQHF	TGCGCCAGCAGCCGGGACAGGGACAACCGGCCCCAGCATTTT
TRBV6-1	TRBJ2-5	NA	NA	CASSPQSASDETQYF	TGTGCCAGCAGTCCCCAATCGGCTTCAGACGAGACCCAGTACTTC
TRBV6-6	TRBJ2-5	NA	NA	CASGTRETQYF	TGTGCCAGCGGGACCAGAGAGACCCAGTACTTC
TRBV9	TRBJ2-5	TRBD2	few	CASSAFTSGTEGETQYF	TGTGCCAGCAGCGCATTCACTAGCGGAACGGAGGGGGAGACCCAGTACTTC
TRBV6-5	TRBJ2-3	TRBD1	NA	CASSYSGTGAVTQYF	TGTGCCAGCAGTTACTCTGGAACAGGGGCAGTTACGCAGTATTTT
TRBV15	TRBJ1-2	TRBD1	NA	CATSRRTGTYGYTF	TGTGCCACCAGCAGGAGGACAGGGACCTATGGCTACACCTTC
TRBV25-1	TRBJ2-1	NA	NA	CASSFMTGPSYNEQFF	TGTGCCAGCAGTTTTATGACGGGGCCCTCCTACAATGAGCAGTTCTTC
TRBV29-1	TRBJ2-5	NA	many	CSVSRGETQYF	TGCAGCGTATCGAGGGGGGAGACCCAGTACTTC
TRBV12-3/TRBV12-4	TRBJ1-2	TRBD1	NA	CASSPTTRQGNYGYTF	TGTGCCAGCAGCCCCACTACCCGACAGGGTAACTATGGCTACACCTTC
TRBV2	TRBJ1-1	TRBD1	NA	CASNRQGALNTEAFF	TGTGCCAGCAATAGGCAGGGGGCTTTGAACACTGAAGCTTTCTTT
TRBV6-1	TRBJ2-7	NA	NA	CASSDRGSEQYF	TGTGCCAGCAGTGACAGGGGTTCCGAGCAGTACTTC
TRBV4-3	TRBJ2-5	NA	NA	CASSQDPPYTVGLETQYF	TGCGCCAGCAGCCAGGACCCCCCATACACGGTCGGGTTAGAGACCCAGTACTTC
TRBV11-2	TRBJ1-5	NA	NA	CASSFRDKRTNSLAQHF	TGTGCCAGCAGCTTCCGGGACAAAAGAACCAATAGTTTGGCCCAGCATTTT
TRBV18	TRBJ2-7	TRBD1	NA	CASSPMGTGISEQYF	TGTGCCAGCTCACCGATGGGGACAGGGATTTCCGAGCAGTACTTC
TRBV9	TRBJ1-5	NA	few	CATNQPQHF	TGTGCCACCAATCAGCCCCAGCATTTT
TRBV20-1	TRBJ1-1	TRBD1	NA	CSATRTGRNTEAFF	TGCAGTGCTACGAGGACAGGGAGAAACACTGAAGCTTTCTTT
TRBV7-3	TRBJ2-5	TRBD2	NA	CASSFQRGGETQYF	TGTGCCAGCAGTTTTCAGCGGGGAGGAGAGACCCAGTACTTC
TRBV24-1	TRBJ2-3	TRBD2	many	CATSDTSGSTDTQYF	TGTGCCACCAGTGACACTAGCGGAAGCACAGATACGCAGTATTTT
TRBV3-1	TRBJ2-5	NA	NA	CASRGRQVQETQYF	TGTGCCAGCAGAGGTAGACAGGTCCAAGAGACCCAGTACTTC
TRBV7-6	TRBJ2-2	NA	few	CASSPGPGQLFF	TGTGCCAGCAGCCCCGGTCCCGGCCAGCTGTTTTTT